The 10 T cell receptor beta chains below were found in one sample sequenced in a study of CD8+CD57+ T cells in acquired aplastic anemia. Genomic DNA, serving as template, underwent TCR beta VDJ and CDR3 profiling. TCRdb reanalysed the reads using MiXCR and keeps one entry per CDR3 protein. The table lists 89,000 or so distinct CDR3 sequences, roughly 70% of them singletons, with 60% to 80% in the top ten. In patients chosen for sequencing, flow cytometry had shown CD8+CD57+ cell expansion. The sample consisted of sorted CD4+, CD8+, or CD8+CD57+ T cells (not recorded which) from PBMCs. These receptors originate from a human donor with aplastic anemia.

The V and J genes are TRBV14 and TRBJ2-1; 7 nucleotides agree with TRBD2. The V gene's germline CDR1 is SGHDN and CDR2 FVKESK. This CDR3 has 16 amino acids. V shed 1 base, J shed 2 bases, and the junction held 5 bases outside the gene matches. CDR3 in amino acids: CASSQGGRGTYNEQFF. The DNA of the CDR3 is TGTGCCAGCAGCCAAGGGGGGAGGGGAACCTACAATGAGCAGTTCTTC.

The V and J genes are TRBV19 and TRBJ2-2; 9 bases match TRBD1. The J segment lost 2 bases and the V segment lost 6 bases, leaving 10 bases of the junction unmatched. Germline V CDR1 and CDR2: LNHDA, SQIVND (reference sequence). The CDR3 is 17 amino acids. DNA for the CDR3: TGTGCCAGTAGATTCTTGGCGGGACAGGGAAACACCGGGGAGCTGTTTTTT. Its translation: CASRFLAGQGNTGELFF.

Written as DNA, the CDR3 is TGTGCCAGCAGCTTGAGGACTAGCGGGGGTGAGACCCAGTACTTC. This translates into CASSLRTSGGETQYF. The chain links TRBV6-1 to TRBJ2-5; the match to TRBD2 covers 13 bases. The CDR3 is made up of 15 amino acids. The germline gives CDR1 MNHNS, CDR2 SASEGT. The trim removed 6 bases at V and 5 bases at J, leaving 6 bases unmatched.

The CDR3 DNA sequence: TGTGCCAGCAGTCCAGGGACGGTGAACACTGAAGCTTTCTTT. Translation gives CASSPGTVNTEAFF. The chain recombines TRBV12-3 or TRBV12-4 with TRBJ1-1; a possible D gene is TRBD1 (5 bases). V lost 5 bases, J lost 0 bases, and 10 bases lay in between. This CDR3 has 14 amino acids.

This clonotype appeared a few times. The CDR3: CASSYDRDTEAFF. Written as DNA, the CDR3 is TGTGCCAGCAGTTATGACAGGGACACTGAAGCTTTCTTT. V is TRBV2 and J is TRBJ1-1; TRBD1 agrees at 7 bases. CDR3 length: 13 residues. From germline, CDR1 is SNHLY and CDR2 FYNNEI. V shed 5 bases and J 3 bases; nucleotides not matched to a gene: 3.

The chain has TRBV29-1 and TRBJ2-1, with a tentative D call TRBD2 (5 bases). The CDR3 sequence is 16 residues long. V was shortened by 0 bases and J by 0 bases, with 12 bases between the two germline ends. CDR1 SQVTM and CDR2 ANQGSEA come from the germline V gene. The CDR3 DNA reads as TGCAGCGTTGAAGAAGGTGTGGGAGCCTCCTACAATGAGCAGTTCTTC. It codes for CSVEEGVGASYNEQFF.

This clonotype was seen a handful of times. The rearrangement links TRBV7-9 to TRBJ1-2, with D tentatively TRBD1 (5 bases). The V and J ends lost 1 base and 2 bases respectively, with 8 bases between them. There are 14 residues in the CDR3. Germline V gives CDR1 SEHNR, CDR2 FQNEAQ (reference sequence). This CDR3 is CASSLGGGNYGYTF. In nucleotides, the CDR3 is TGTGCCAGCAGCTTAGGGGGGGGAAACTATGGCTACACCTTC.

The V call is TRBV12-3 or TRBV12-4, the J call TRBJ1-2; 7 positions match TRBD1. This CDR3 has 15 residues. The ends lost 5 bases at V and 3 bases at J; junction bases unmatched: 9. The CDR3 nucleotides read TGTGCCAGCAGTAATGACAGACAGGGAGACTATGGCTACACCTTC. Its translation is CASSNDRQGDYGYTF.

The J gene is TRBJ2-5, the V gene TRBV20-1; 7 bases line up with TRBD2. The germline CDR1 and CDR2 sequences are DFQATT and SNEGSKA (reference sequence). The CDR3 consists of 14 residues. Trimming at V came to 1 base and at J to 2 bases, leaving 4 bases not matched to a gene. DNA of the CDR3: TGCAGTGCTAGAGTGAGCGGGGAACAAGAGACCCAGTACTTC. Translation: CSARVSGEQETQYF.

This clonotype was counted ten times or more. The V and J genes are TRBV12-3 or TRBV12-4 and TRBJ1-1; D is possibly TRBD1 (5 bases). Trimming cost V 6 bases and J 0 bases, with 11 bases left between them. This CDR3 is 14 amino acids long. CDR3: CASSLGTLNTEAFF. DNA for the CDR3: TGTGCCAGCAGCCTCGGGACTTTGAACACTGAAGCTTTCTTT.